The 19 T cell receptor beta chains listed next were all sequenced from one sample in a study of blood T cells in healthy people across ages. It was with a sample-barcoded 5' primer and a J-beta primer mix that a second PCR of about 6 to 12 cycles was run. TCRdb processed the 5' RACE reads anew with MiXCR; each CDR3 protein has one entry. Here the sample spans about 1,800,000 distinct CDR3 sequences, 28% being singletons. What was sequenced was blood. The source is a woman in her twenties or thirties in good health.

This chain connects TRBV12-3 or TRBV12-4 to TRBJ2-1; D is unclear. Judging by the DNA end, TRBJ2-7 fits better; the J call may be wrong. This CDR3 region has 13 residues. The CDR3 sequence: CASSLATYNEQYF. The CDR3 nucleotides read TGTGCCAGCAGTTTAGCGACCTACAATGAGCAGTACTTC.

The chain couples TRBV27 to TRBJ1-2, with TRBD1 identical over 11 bases. There are 14 residues in the CDR3. Germline V lookup: CDR1 MNHEY, CDR2 SMNVEV (reference sequence). The V gene end was trimmed by 8 bases and the J gene end by 7 bases; junction bases not matched to a gene: 9. Written as DNA, the CDR3 is TGTGCCAGCCACGGACAGGGGGCTATAGGTGGCTACACCTTC. Translating gives CASHGQGAIGGYTF.

This clonotype was seen a handful of times. The rearrangement joins TRBV18 to TRBJ1-4, with 7 bases that match TRBD1. V lost 3 bases, J lost 4 bases, and 5 bases stayed unmatched. CDR3 length: 15 amino acids. In germline, CDR1 is KGHSH, CDR2 LQKENI. The CDR3 is CASSPRQGSNEKLFF. The DNA of the CDR3 is TGTGCCAGCTCACCGCGACAGGGAAGTAATGAAAAACTGTTTTTT.

This clonotype was counted a few times. The rearrangement joins TRBV9 to TRBJ1-2; perhaps TRBD1 as D (5 bases). Germline CDR1 reads SGDLS; CDR2 reads YYNGEE. The ends were cut back, 4 bases at V and 2 bases at J, with 15 bases in the middle. The CDR3 runs to 15 residues. In nucleotides, the CDR3 is TGTGCCAGCAGCCCCCGGGGGAGGGACAACTATGGCTACACCTTC. Encoded protein: CASSPRGRDNYGYTF.

This chain uses TRBV6-1 with TRBJ2-6; the match to TRBD1 covers 8 bases. Losses at the gene ends were 6 bases for V and 2 bases for J; bases not matched to a gene: 6. From germline, CDR1 is MNHNS and CDR2 SASEGT. The CDR3 totals 16 residues. CDR3 in amino acids: CASRAGTGPGANVLTF. CDR3 DNA sequence: TGTGCCAGCAGAGCCGGGACAGGCCCTGGGGCCAACGTCCTGACTTTC.

This clonotype was counted between two and nine times. The V and J genes are TRBV4-3 and TRBJ1-1, with 8 bases lining up with TRBD1. V dropped 4 bases and J dropped 5; count of bases not matched to a gene: 9. The CDR3 extends over 15 amino acids. Germline CDR1 LGHNA, CDR2 YSLEER. In nucleotides, the CDR3 is TGCGCCAGCAGCCTATCGACAGGGGCTGGAACTGAAGCTTTCTTT. It codes for CASSLSTGAGTEAFF.

This clonotype was seen repeatedly, ten times or more. J is TRBJ2-7 and V is TRBV4-1; D might be TRBD1 (6 bases). This CDR3 is built from 15 residues. V lost 4 bases and J lost 3, with 16 bases in between. Germline-derived CDR1 and CDR2 are MGHRA and YSYEKL. The CDR3 DNA reads as TGCGCCAGCAGCCCTCGGGCGGACAGAGGCTACGAGCAGTACTTC. Its translation: CASSPRADRGYEQYF.

The sample holds a few counts of this clonotype. The rearrangement links TRBV30 to TRBJ2-1; D call uncertain. The CDR3 is 14 residues long. Germline assignment: CDR1 GTSNPN and CDR2 SVGIG (reference sequence). Trimming took off 4 bases at V and 12 bases at J, with 22 bases between the two ends. CDR3 sequence reads: CAWNVAPRLSVQFF. DNA for the CDR3: TGTGCCTGGAACGTAGCCCCCAGATTGAGTGTGCAGTTCTTC.

This clonotype was seen only a few times. The chain joins TRBV7-2 to TRBJ2-3, with 8 bases that match TRBD2. Germline V gene lookup returns CDR1 SGHTA and CDR2 FQGNSA. Unmatched junction bases numbered 7, after V lost 7 bases and J lost 4 bases. The CDR3 extends over 14 amino acids. The CDR3 bases are TGTGCCAGCATGGAAAGCGGGAGCCCAGATACGCAGTATTTT. Translating gives CASMESGSPDTQYF.

In its sample, this clonotype was seen a few times. The chain carries TRBV20-1 and TRBJ2-5; D possibly corresponds to TRBD1 (5 bases). Germline V CDR1 and CDR2: DFQATT, SNEGSKA (reference sequence). This CDR3 comprises 15 residues. Between the trimmed V and J ends, which lost 6 bases and 4 bases, there was a span of 21 bases. The CDR3 region is CSALPDFRGGETQYF. Written as DNA, the CDR3 is TGCAGTGCCCTCCCCGACTTTAGGGGCGGAGAGACCCAGTACTTC.

This chain joins TRBV6-7 and TRBJ2-1, with 7 positions matching TRBD1. TRBV6-7 is an ORF, with its function uncertain. This CDR3 contains 13 residues. Losses at the gene ends were 10 bases for V and 8 bases for J; bases not matched to a gene: 11. In DNA, the CDR3 is TGTGCCACCATGCCGGGACAGAGGGATGAGCAGTTCTTC. Its translation: CATMPGQRDEQFF.

This clonotype was detected many times. The J gene is TRBJ2-7, the V gene TRBV11-2; no reliable D call. The V end lost 5 bases, the J end lost 2 bases, and 10 bases lay between the germline ends. CDR3 length: 13 amino acids. Per the germline V gene, CDR1 is SGHAT and CDR2 is FQNNGV. Written as DNA, the CDR3 is TGTGCCAGCAGCCTTGTCTTAACCTACGAGCAGTACTTC. Translating gives CASSLVLTYEQYF.

This clonotype came up a few times. V is TRBV6-2 or TRBV6-3 and J is TRBJ2-7, with a weak D call TRBD1 (6 bases). The CDR3 sequence is 13 residues long. CDR1 and CDR2 (germline): MNHEY, SVGEGT. V lost 6 bases to trimming and J lost 3 bases, with 12 bases between them. CDR3 protein: CASRRGQDYEQYF. The CDR3 DNA reads TGTGCCAGCAGAAGGGGACAAGACTACGAGCAGTACTTC.

The gene calls are TRBV20-1 and TRBJ2-1; TRBD2 aligns across 15 bases. V lost 6 bases to trimming and J lost 15 bases; unmatched junction nucleotides: 6. From germline, CDR1 is DFQATT and CDR2 SNEGSKA (reference sequence). This CDR3 region has 12 residues. The CDR3 loop is CSARTSGRATFF. CDR3 nucleotide sequence: TGCAGTGCAAGGACTAGCGGGAGGGCCACGTTCTTC.

The J gene is TRBJ2-7, the V gene TRBV28, with a tentative D call TRBD2 (6 bases). The CDR3 covers 15 residues. CDR1 and CDR2 (germline): MDHEN, SYDVKM. V was clipped by 4 bases and J by 5 bases, with 18 bases between them. CDR3 in amino acids: CASSWRAAVGHEQYF. The CDR3 DNA sequence: TGTGCCAGCAGTTGGAGGGCAGCCGTCGGCCACGAGCAGTACTTC.

The chain has TRBV29-1 and TRBJ1-2; D uncertain. The length of the CDR3 is 9 residues. V was shortened by 3 bases and J by 7 bases, with 3 bases between the two germline ends. Germline V gives CDR1 SQVTM, CDR2 ANQGSEA. CDR3 loop: CSVDGGYTF. In DNA, the CDR3 is TGCAGCGTTGATGGTGGCTACACCTTC.

V usage is TRBV5-1 and J usage is TRBJ2-5; 8 bases agree with TRBD2. Germline V CDR1 and CDR2: SGHRS, YFSETQ. This CDR3 has 15 residues. Germline trimming cut 0 bases from V and 4 bases from J; bases unmatched to any gene: 5. The CDR3 bases are TGCGCCAGCAGCTTGGGTTTGCTAGCGGGAGAGACCCAGTACTTC. Its protein is CASSLGLLAGETQYF.

The gene calls are TRBV7-6 and TRBJ1-5, with D possibly being TRBD1 (5 bases). Germline V gene sequence: CDR1 SGHVS, CDR2 FNYEAQ. The CDR3 consists of 14 residues. V was shortened by 2 bases and J by 6 bases, with 11 bases between the two germline ends. This CDR3 reads CASSLYQGRQPQHF. CDR3 DNA: TGTGCCAGCAGCTTATACCAGGGTCGTCAGCCCCAGCATTTT.

The J gene is TRBJ2-7, the V gene TRBV3-1; 10 bases are a match to TRBD2. CDR3 length: 15 amino acids. Looked up from germline, CDR1 is LGHDT and CDR2 is YNNKEL (reference sequence). The V gene end was trimmed by 1 base and the J gene end by 5 bases; junction bases not matched to a gene: 5. CDR3 protein: CASSQAASGSDEQYF. CDR3 DNA sequence: TGTGCCAGCAGCCAAGCGGCTAGCGGGAGTGACGAGCAGTACTTC.